The source of this TCR beta chain is a study of identical twins. Study observations and caveats: The study found that models underestimated out-of-frame TCR alpha sharing in monozygotic twins. Insertion counts were lower in abundant cord blood beta clonotypes, a trend that memory repertoires did not show. Weaker excess twin sharing was seen among beta out-of-frame sequences.

Turning to this clonotype: The antigen is undetermined.

TCRdb re-analysed the 5' RACE reads in MiXCR, keeping a single row per CDR3 protein. The table shows around 250,000 distinct CDR3 sequences, with about 8% occurring only once. Losses at the gene ends were 3 bases for V and 6 bases for J; bases not matched to a gene: 6. The CDR3 is 14 residues long. Germline lookup yields CDR1 DFQATT and CDR2 SNEGSKA (reference sequence). These sequences were also reported in another study, on yellow fever vaccine responses in identical twins.

The V call is TRBV20-1, the J call TRBJ2-1; 9 nucleotides match TRBD1. This clonotype originated in a woman aged 18-29 years in good health. The sequenced sample was CD8+ T cells sorted from blood. The CDR3 DNA follows: TGCAGTGCTAGGGGGACAGGGTTCGTCAATGAGCAGTTCTTC. This gives the protein CSARGTGFVNEQFF.